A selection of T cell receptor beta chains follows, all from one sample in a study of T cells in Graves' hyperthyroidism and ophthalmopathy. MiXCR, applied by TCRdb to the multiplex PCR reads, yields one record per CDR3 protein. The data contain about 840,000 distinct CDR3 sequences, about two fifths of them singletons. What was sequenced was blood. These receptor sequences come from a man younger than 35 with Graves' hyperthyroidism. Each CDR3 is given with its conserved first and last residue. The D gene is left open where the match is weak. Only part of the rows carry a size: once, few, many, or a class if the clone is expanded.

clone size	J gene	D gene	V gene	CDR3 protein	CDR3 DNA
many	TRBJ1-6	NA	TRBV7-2	CASSLGVYSPLHF	TGTGCCAGCAGCTTAGGGGTCTATTCACCCCTCCACTTT
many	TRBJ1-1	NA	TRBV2	CASSEPENTEAFF	TGTGCCAGCAGTGAACCAGAAAACACTGAAGCTTTCTTT
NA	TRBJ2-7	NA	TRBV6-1	CATYKQGYEQYF	TGTGCCACATACAAACAGGGCTACGAGCAGTACTTC
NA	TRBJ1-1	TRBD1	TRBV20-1	CSAPTGGMDTEAFF	TGCAGTGCCCCGACAGGGGGTATGGACACTGAAGCTTTCTTT
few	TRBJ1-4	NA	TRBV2	CASSDRGLTNEKLFF	TGTGCCAGCAGTGACAGGGGATTAACTAATGAAAAACTGTTTTTT
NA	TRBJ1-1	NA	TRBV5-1	CASSYREVTEAFF	TGCGCCAGCAGCTACAGGGAGGTGACTGAAGCTTTCTTT
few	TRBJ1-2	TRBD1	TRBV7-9	CASSLEVPSYRGGYTF	TGTGCCAGCAGCTTAGAAGTCCCCTCTTACAGGGGTGGCTACACCTTC
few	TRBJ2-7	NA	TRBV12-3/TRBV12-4	CASSFKVYEQYF	TGTGCCAGCAGTTTCAAGGTCTACGAGCAGTACTTC
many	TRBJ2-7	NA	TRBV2	CASSVGTSYEQYF	TGTGCCAGCAGTGTTGGCACCTCCTACGAGCAGTACTTC
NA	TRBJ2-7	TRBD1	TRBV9	CASSHGTESYEQYF	TGTGCCAGCAGCCACGGGACAGAGTCCTACGAGCAGTACTTC
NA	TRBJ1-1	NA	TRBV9	CASSVAGALNTEAFF	TGTGCCAGCAGCGTTGCAGGGGCATTGAACACTGAAGCTTTCTTT
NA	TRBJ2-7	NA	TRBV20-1	CSARSLGSSYEQYF	TGCAGTGCTAGATCTCTTGGGAGCTCCTACGAGCAGTACTTC
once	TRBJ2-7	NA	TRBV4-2	CASSQEPGTIEQYF	TGTGCCAGCAGCCAAGAACCAGGGACGATCGAGCAGTACTTC